This section outlines one T cell receptor beta chain sequence together with its context. What it recognizes is unknown. Every bit of the isolated RNA underwent reverse transcription, so sequencing read expressed TCRB transcripts. TCRdb keeps only in-frame clones here, not all; method: immunoSEQ multiplex PCR. The sample includes around 110,000 clones, over 15% of them seen just once. V shed 1 base and J 7 bases; nucleotides not matched to a gene: 11. The CDR3 is 16 residues long. Looked up from germline, CDR1 is GTSNPN and CDR2 is SVGIG (reference sequence). The data were obtained in a study of beta chain features in type 1 diabetes. Overall study findings and caveats: Among patients with Type 1 diabetes, TCRB CDR3s were moderately but significantly shorter in every one of the four CD4+ subsets. Using cDNA template may skew counts toward highly expressing activated cells. Patients' naive, central memory and Treg TCRB repertoires seemed closer to one another than those of healthy donors.

The chain employs TRBV30 and TRBJ1-5; TRBD1 matches at 9 bases. Sample: central memory CD4+ T cells from blood. The sequence was collected from a man aged 25-45 years with type 1 diabetes. The CDR3 loop reads CAWSDPGTGNWQPQHF. CDR3 nucleotide sequence: TGTGCCTGGAGTGACCCCGGGACAGGGAATTGGCAGCCCCAGCATTTT.